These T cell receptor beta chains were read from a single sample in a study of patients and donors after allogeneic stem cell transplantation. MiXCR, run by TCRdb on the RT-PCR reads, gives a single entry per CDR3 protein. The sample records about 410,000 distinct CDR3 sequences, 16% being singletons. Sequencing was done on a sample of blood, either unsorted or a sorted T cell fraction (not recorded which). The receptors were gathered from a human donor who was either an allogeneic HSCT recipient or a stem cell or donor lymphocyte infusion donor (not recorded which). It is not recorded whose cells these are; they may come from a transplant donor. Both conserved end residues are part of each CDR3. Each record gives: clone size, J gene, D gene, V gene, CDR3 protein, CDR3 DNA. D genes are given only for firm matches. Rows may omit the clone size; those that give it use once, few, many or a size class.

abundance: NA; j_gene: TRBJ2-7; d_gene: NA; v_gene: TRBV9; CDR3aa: CASSVGGEPYEQYF; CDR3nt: TGTGCCAGCAGCGTAGGGGGGGAACCCTACGAGCAGTACTTC
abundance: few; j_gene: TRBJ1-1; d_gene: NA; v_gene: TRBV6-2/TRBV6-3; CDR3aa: CASSYSPRLMNTEAFF; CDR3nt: TGTGCCAGCAGTTACTCCCCGCGGCTCATGAACACTGAAGCTTTCTTT
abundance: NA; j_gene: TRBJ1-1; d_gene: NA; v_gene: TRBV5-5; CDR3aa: CASSLVHPDTEAFF; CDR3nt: TGTGCCAGCAGCTTGGTACACCCCGACACTGAAGCTTTCTTT
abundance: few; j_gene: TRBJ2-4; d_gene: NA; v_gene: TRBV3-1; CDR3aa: CASSQGRLGNKNIQYF; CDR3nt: TGTGCCAGCAGCCAAGGTAGACTAGGTAACAAAAACATTCAGTACTTC
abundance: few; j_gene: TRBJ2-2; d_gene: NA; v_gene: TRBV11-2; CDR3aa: CASSRQTGELFF; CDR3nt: TGTGCCAGCAGCCGACAGACCGGGGAGCTGTTTTTT
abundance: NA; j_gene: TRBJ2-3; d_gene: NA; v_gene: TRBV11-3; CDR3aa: CASSFRRADTQYF; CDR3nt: TGTGCCAGCAGTTTTAGGAGGGCAGATACGCAGTATTTT
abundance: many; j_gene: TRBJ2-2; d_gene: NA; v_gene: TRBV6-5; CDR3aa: CASRTNTGELFF; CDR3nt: TGTGCCAGCAGAACGAACACCGGGGAGCTGTTTTTT
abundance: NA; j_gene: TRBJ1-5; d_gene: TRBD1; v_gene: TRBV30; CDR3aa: CAWKDRRFKPQHF; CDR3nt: TGTGCCTGGAAGGACAGGAGGTTTAAGCCCCAGCATTTT
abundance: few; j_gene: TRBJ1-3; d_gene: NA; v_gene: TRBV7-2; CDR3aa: CASSPAGGTIYF; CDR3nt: TGTGCCAGCAGCCCGGCCGGGGGCACCATATATTTT
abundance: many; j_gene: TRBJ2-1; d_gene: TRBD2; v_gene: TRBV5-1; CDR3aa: CASSLEAGGRNEQFF; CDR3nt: TGCGCCAGCAGCTTAGAAGCGGGGGGGCGGAATGAGCAGTTCTTC
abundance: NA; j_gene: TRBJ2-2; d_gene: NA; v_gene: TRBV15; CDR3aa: CATSRAARDTGELFF; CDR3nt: TGTGCCACCAGCAGAGCGGCGCGGGACACCGGGGAGCTGTTTTTT
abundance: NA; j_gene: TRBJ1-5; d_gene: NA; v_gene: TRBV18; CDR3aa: CASSPRVAPGNQPQHF; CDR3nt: TGTGCCAGCTCACCACGGGTTGCGCCTGGGAATCAGCCCCAGCATTTT
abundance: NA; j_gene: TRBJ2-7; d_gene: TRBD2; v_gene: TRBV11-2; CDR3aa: CASSFSQTSGIYEQYF; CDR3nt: TGTGCCAGCAGCTTCTCTCAGACTAGCGGGATCTACGAGCAGTACTTC
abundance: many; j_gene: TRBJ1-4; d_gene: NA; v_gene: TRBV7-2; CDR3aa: CASSLGGFNEKLFF; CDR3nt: TGTGCCAGCAGCTTAGGAGGGTTTAATGAAAAACTGTTTTTT
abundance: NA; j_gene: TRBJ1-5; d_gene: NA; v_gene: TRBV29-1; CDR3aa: CSVVSQDQPQHF; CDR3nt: TGCAGCGTAGTTTCACAGGATCAGCCCCAGCATTTT
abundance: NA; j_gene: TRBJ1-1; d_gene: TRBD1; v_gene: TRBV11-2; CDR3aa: CASSLEGGTDEAFF; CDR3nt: TGTGCCAGCAGCTTAGAGGGGGGGACAGATGAAGCTTTCTTT
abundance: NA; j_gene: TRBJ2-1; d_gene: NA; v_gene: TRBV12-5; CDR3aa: CASGFLRSPLYNEQFF; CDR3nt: TGTGCTAGTGGTTTCCTCCGGAGTCCCCTTTACAATGAGCAGTTCTTC
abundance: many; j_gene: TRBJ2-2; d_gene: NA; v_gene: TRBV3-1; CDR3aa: CASKPSISNTGELFF; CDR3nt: TGTGCCAGCAAGCCTTCGATCTCGAACACCGGGGAGCTGTTTTTT
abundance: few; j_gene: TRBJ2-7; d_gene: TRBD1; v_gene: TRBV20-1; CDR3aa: CSADSRGQGAGGQYF; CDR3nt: TGCAGTGCCGACAGCCGAGGACAGGGGGCTGGAGGGCAGTACTTC
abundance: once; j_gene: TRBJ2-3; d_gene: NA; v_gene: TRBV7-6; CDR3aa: CASSLAKGRTDTQYF; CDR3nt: TGTGCCAGCAGCTTAGCGAAGGGTAGGACAGATACGCAGTATTTT
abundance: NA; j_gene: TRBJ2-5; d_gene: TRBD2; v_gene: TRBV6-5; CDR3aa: CASSYLASGSWETQYF; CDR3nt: TGTGCCAGCAGTTACCTGGCTAGCGGGTCTTGGGAGACCCAGTACTTC
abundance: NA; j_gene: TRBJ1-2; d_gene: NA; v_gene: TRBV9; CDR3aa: CASSVRVAKRGYTF; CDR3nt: TGTGCCAGCAGCGTCAGAGTCGCAAAACGGGGCTACACCTTC
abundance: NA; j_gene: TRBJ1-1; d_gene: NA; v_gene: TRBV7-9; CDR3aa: CASSFTPLTGLNTEAFF; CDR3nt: TGTGCCAGCAGCTTTACACCCTTGACAGGACTGAACACTGAAGCTTTCTTT
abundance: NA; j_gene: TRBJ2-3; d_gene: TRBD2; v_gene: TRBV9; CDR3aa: CASSVDSGRGRDTQYF; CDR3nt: TGTGCCAGCAGCGTAGACAGCGGGAGGGGTAGAGATACGCAGTATTTT
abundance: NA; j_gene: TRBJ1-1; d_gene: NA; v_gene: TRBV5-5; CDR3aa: CASSLIRVTEAFF; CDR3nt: TGTGCCAGCAGCTTGATCAGGGTCACTGAAGCTTTCTTT
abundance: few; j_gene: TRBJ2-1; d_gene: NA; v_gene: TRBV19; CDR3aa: CASSTLGANEQFF; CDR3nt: TGTGCCAGTAGTACCCTGGGAGCGAATGAGCAGTTCTTC
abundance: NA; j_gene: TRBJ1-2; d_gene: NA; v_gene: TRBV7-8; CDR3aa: CASSSPYGGDYGYTF; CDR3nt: TGTGCCAGCAGCTCCCCTTATGGGGGTGACTATGGCTACACCTTC
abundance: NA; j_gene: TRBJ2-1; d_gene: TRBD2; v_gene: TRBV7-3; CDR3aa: CASSLSSGRAVEQFF; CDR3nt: TGTGCCAGCAGCTTATCTAGCGGGAGGGCCGTTGAGCAGTTCTTC
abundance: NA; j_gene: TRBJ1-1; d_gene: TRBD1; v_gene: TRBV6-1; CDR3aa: CASSRLTAGGLYTEAFF; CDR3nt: TGTGCCAGCAGCCGCTTGACGGCAGGGGGCCTATATACTGAAGCTTTCTTT
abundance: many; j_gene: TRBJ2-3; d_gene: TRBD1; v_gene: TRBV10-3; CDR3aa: CAISADRGPTDTQYF; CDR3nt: TGTGCCATCAGCGCGGACAGGGGCCCCACAGATACGCAGTATTTT
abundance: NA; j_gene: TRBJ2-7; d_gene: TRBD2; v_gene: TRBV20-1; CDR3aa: CSAQLAGPTYEQYF; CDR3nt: TGCAGTGCCCAACTAGCGGGACCTACCTACGAGCAGTACTTC
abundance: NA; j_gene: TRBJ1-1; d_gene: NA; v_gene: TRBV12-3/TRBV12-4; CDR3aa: CASVPTRRGGAFF; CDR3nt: TGTGCCAGCGTCCCCACCAGGAGGGGGGGAGCTTTCTTT
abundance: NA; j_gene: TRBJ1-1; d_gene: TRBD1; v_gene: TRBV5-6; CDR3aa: CASSLDDRGNTEAFF; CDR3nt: TGTGCCAGCAGCTTGGACGACAGGGGGAACACTGAAGCTTTCTTT
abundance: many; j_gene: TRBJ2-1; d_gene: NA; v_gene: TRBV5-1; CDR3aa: CASSLRAGTYNEQFF; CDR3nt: TGCGCCAGCAGCTTGCGGGCAGGCACGTACAATGAGCAGTTCTTC
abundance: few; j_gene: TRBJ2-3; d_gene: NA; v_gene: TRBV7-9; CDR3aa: CASSSGTNRDTQYF; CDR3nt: TGTGCCAGCAGCTCAGGGACGAACAGGGATACGCAGTATTTT
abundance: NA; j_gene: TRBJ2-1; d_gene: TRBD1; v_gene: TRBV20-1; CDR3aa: CSADPRDRIYNEQFF; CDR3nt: TGCAGTGCGGACCCCCGGGACAGGATATACAATGAGCAGTTCTTC
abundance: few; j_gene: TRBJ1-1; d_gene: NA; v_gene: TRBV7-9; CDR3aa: CASAGAEAFF; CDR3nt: TGTGCCAGCGCGGGGGCTGAAGCTTTCTTT
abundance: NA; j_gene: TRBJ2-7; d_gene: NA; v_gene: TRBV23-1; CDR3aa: CAIVPHYEQYF; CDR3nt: TGCGCCATAGTTCCCCATTACGAGCAGTACTTC
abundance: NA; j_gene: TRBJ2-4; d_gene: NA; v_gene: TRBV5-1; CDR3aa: CASSLGRTENIQYF; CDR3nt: TGCGCCAGCAGCTTGGGGAGGACAGAAAACATTCAGTACTTC
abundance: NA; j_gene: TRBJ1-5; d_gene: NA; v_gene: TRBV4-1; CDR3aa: CASSQDWVVVQPQHF; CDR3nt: TGCGCCAGCAGCCAAGATTGGGTGGTGGTTCAGCCCCAGCATTTT
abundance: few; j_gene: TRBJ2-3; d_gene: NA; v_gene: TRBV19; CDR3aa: CASSTVDRRDTQYF; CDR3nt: TGTGCCAGTAGTACCGTCGACCGTCGAGATACGCAGTATTTT
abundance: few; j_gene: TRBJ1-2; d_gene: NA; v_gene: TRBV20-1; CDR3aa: CSARAITGNGYTF; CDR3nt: TGCAGTGCTAGGGCCATAACAGGCAATGGCTACACCTTC
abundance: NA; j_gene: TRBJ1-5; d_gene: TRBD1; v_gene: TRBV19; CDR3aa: CASSRTGTVGQPQHF; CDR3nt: TGTGCCAGTAGTAGGACAGGGACTGTTGGTCAGCCCCAGCATTTT
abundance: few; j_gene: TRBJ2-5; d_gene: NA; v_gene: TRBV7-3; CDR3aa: CASSPSYGVETQYF; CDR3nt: TGTGCCAGCAGCCCCTCGTATGGGGTAGAGACCCAGTACTTC
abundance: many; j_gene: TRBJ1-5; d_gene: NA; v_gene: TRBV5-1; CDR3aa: CASSLEGSTNQPQHF; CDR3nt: TGCGCCAGCAGCTTGGAGGGCTCCACCAATCAGCCCCAGCATTTT
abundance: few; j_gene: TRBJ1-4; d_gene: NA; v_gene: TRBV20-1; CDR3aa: CSARSREKLFF; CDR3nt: TGCAGTGCCCGATCGCGTGAAAAACTGTTTTTT